Each of the 5 T cell receptor beta chains below was sequenced from the same sample in a study of technical replicates of blood from a handful of donors. The data were produced by immunoSEQ multiplex PCR, yet TCRdb's version contains in-frame clones alone and is incomplete. The table lists fewer than 90,000 clones, about 89% of them singletons. The sample was T cells isolated from PBMCs. These receptors were obtained from a human donor in good health.

The chain couples TRBV5-6 to TRBJ1-2; D is unclear. The germline CDR1 and CDR2 sequences are SGHDT and YYEEEE. This CDR3 contains 14 residues. Trimming pared 0 bases from V and 2 bases from J, leaving 8 bases between. As DNA, the CDR3 is TGTGCCAGCAGCTTGGAAGGACTGAACTATGGCTACACCTTC. It codes for CASSLEGLNYGYTF.

The chain combines TRBV15 with TRBJ2-3; 9 nucleotides match TRBD1. Germline V gene sequence: CDR1 LNHNV, CDR2 YYDKDF (reference sequence). The trim removed 5 bases at V and 0 bases at J, leaving 6 bases unmatched. The CDR3 runs to 16 residues. DNA for the CDR3: TGTGCCACCAGCGCCGGGACAGGGAGTAGCACAGATACGCAGTATTTT. Its protein product is CATSAGTGSSTDTQYF. Full variable domain (rest looked up from reference TRBV15 and TRBJ2-3): DAMVIQNPRYQVTQFGKPVTLSCSQTLNHNVMYWYQQKSSQAPKLLFHYYDKDFNNEADTPDNFQSRRPNTSFCFLDIRSPGLGDTAMYLCATSAGTGSSTDTQYFGPGTRLTVL.

The V gene is TRBV30, the J gene TRBJ2-3; the D is unclear. CDR1 and CDR2 from the germline V gene are GTSNPN and SVGIG (reference sequence). Trimming took off 4 bases at V and 1 base at J, with 6 bases between the two ends. The CDR3 has 12 amino acids. Written as DNA, the CDR3 is TGTGCCTGGAATCTAGGCACAGATACGCAGTATTTT. Its protein is CAWNLGTDTQYF.

In nucleotides, the CDR3 is TGTGCCAGCAGTCATTCCTGGCTAGCGGGAATACGTTACAATGAGCAGTTCTTC. It translates to CASSHSWLAGIRYNEQFF. The rearrangement joins TRBV11-3 to TRBJ2-1, with 9 bases lining up with TRBD2. V shed 6 bases and J 4 bases; nucleotides not matched to a gene: 16. This CDR3 comprises 18 residues. Germline V lookup: CDR1 SGHNT, CDR2 YENEEA.

The chain employs TRBV5-6 and TRBJ1-2; 8 bases line up with TRBD1. The junction had 2 bases not matched to a gene; V was cut back by 4 bases and J by 3 bases. From germline, CDR1 is SGHDT and CDR2 YYEEEE. This CDR3 has 13 residues. CDR3 in amino acids: CASSPQGDYGYTF. The CDR3 DNA follows: TGTGCCAGCAGCCCACAGGGGGACTATGGCTACACCTTC.